The following is a TCR beta chain sequence with its context. What antigen it recognizes has not been identified. The sample holds no much larger clone one base away, and base qualities are not on file. The sample comes from a study of T cell responses to AZD1222 COVID-19 vaccine (dated by TCRdb to about 2021). As for the study more broadly: Because spike-specific TCR depth and breadth did not differ between the two schedules, AZD1222 recipients who got a second dose at roughly 4 weeks were pooled with those who got a second dose at roughly 12 weeks. A total of 230 to 250 trial participants underwent TCR sequencing, of whom 200 to 220 had received two doses of AZD1222 and approximately 26 had received two doses of the MenACWY control vaccine. Trial participants were enrolled into age subgroups of 18-55, 56-69 and 70-plus years, which contained roughly 140, 27 and 60 TCR-sequenced participants, respectively.

Beyond this particular receptor, the publication reports: Spike-specific TCR breadth and depth rose significantly after two AZD1222 doses compared with day 0 and with MenACWY recipients. Only a handful of AZD1222 recipients were SARS-CoV-2 seropositive at baseline, limiting conclusions about previously exposed vaccinees. In the small 56-69-year group, the increase in depth fell short of significance, most likely because of low power. Reportedly, almost half of the unique spike-specific TCRs recognized epitopes lying outside the regions that are mutated in the B.1.351 and B.1.1.7 variants. Participants were mostly white British, with more females than males. The authors suggested clonal diversity may have been underestimated. No day 14 peak-response samples were available, so repertoires were characterized only after the peak T cell response. The vaccine-associated CD4 TCRs covered the entire spike protein, and the dominant responses fell in regions 160-218 and 743-854.

The CDR3 regions of human TCRbeta chains were subjected to immunosequencing. The source study handled its data this way. TCRs in the repertoires were matched against a reference library of SARS-CoV-2-specific TCRs that had been generated with the MIRA antigen-specificity platform. Breadth was defined as the fraction of unique TCRs that were SARS-CoV-2-associated. Depth was defined as the fraction of total T cells that were SARS-CoV-2-associated. Using the MIRA data, every spike-specific TCR was mapped to the spike region that the TCR reacted to and assigned to either a CD4 or a CD8 class. Log10-transformed breadth and depth values were compared by one-way ANOVA with Sidak's multiple comparisons tests. TCRdb obtained this table from immuneACCESS and retained in-frame rearrangements with V and J assigned. These tables miss some clones; where compared with another copy, unresolved V genes account for less than half of the shortfall, and the remainder is unexplained. Clone size and the V and J calls come from that table; the DNA yielded D and trimming. Across this sample there are around 58,000 clones, with about 79% seen only once. The top ten clonotypes cover 20% of the sample.

The sample's time point label, decoded: baseline before first vaccination. Vaccinee samples came from UK trials COV001 and COV002, including a single-blind randomized controlled phase 2/3 trial of AZD1222 (ChAdOx1 nCoV-19) in healthy adults. Trial participant PBMC samples were collected at day 0 and day 28 after the second dose for TCRbeta chain sequencing. The V end gives up 1 base and the J end 4 bases, leaving 7 bases in the junction not matched to a gene. Reading the germline V gene (reference sequence) gives CDR1 SEHNR and CDR2 FQNEAQ. Including cysteine and phenylalanine, the CDR3 has 17 amino acids. The DNA shown is the 51-base CDR3, in frame from base 1.

This receptor was obtained from an adult in good health. Material: peripheral blood, obtained on day 0 of AZD1222 vaccination. Recombination linked TRBV7-9 to TRBJ2-4; 10 central nucleotides agree with TRBD2. The CDR3 region has the sequence CASSLELAGFGKNIQYF. The DNA reads as follows: TGTGCCAGCAGCTTAGAACTAGCGGGATTTGGGAAAAACATTCAGTACTTC.